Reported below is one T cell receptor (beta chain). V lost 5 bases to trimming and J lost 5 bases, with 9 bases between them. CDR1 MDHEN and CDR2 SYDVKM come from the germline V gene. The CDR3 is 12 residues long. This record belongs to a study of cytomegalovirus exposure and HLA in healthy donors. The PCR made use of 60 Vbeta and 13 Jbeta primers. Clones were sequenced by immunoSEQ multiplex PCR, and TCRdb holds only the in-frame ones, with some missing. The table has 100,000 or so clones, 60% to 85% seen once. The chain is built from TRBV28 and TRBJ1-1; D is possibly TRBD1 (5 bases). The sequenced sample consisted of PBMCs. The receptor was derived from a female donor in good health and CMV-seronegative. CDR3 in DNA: TGTGCCAGCAGTAGGGGCAGGACTGAAGCTTTCTTT. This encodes CASSRGRTEAFF.